The 22 T cell receptor beta chains below were found in one sample sequenced in a study of blood T cell repertoires in COVID-19. The protocol was immunoSEQ multiplex PCR, while the TCRdb copy is restricted to in-frame clones and leaves out a portion. The table has some 250,000 clones, under 90% seen once. Input material: peripheral blood. Receptor source: a woman aged 60-75 years with active or convalescent COVID-19.

The chain couples TRBV7-9 to TRBJ2-7; 8 nucleotides match TRBD1. The CDR3 runs to 15 residues. The J segment lost 0 bases and the V segment lost 1 base, leaving 2 bases of the junction unmatched. CDR1 is SEHNR, CDR2 FQNEAQ, per germline (reference sequence). For the CDR3, the DNA is TGTGCCAGCAGCTTAGGGACAGGGCCCTCCTACGAGCAGTACTTC. It yields the protein CASSLGTGPSYEQYF.

This clone was seen more than once but under ten times. V and J are TRBV10-1 and TRBJ1-2; 8 nucleotides align to TRBD1. This CDR3 has 13 amino acids. J lost 4 bases, V lost 6 bases, and 4 bases had no gene match. Looked up from germline, CDR1 is WNHNN and CDR2 is SYGVQD (reference sequence). The CDR3 coding sequence is TGCGCCAGCAGAATACAGGGGGTCTATGGCTACACCTTC. Its translation: CASRIQGVYGYTF.

This rearrangement joins TRBV4-1 to TRBJ2-7; the match to TRBD1 covers 9 bases. Per the germline V gene, CDR1 is MGHRA and CDR2 is YSYEKL. Unmatched junction bases numbered 4, after V lost 4 bases and J lost 3 bases. CDR3 size: 14 residues. DNA of the CDR3: TGCGCCAGCAGCCTCCGGGACAGGGACTACGAGCAGTACTTC. It specifies CASSLRDRDYEQYF.

The rearrangement joins TRBV7-2 to TRBJ1-2; D is undetermined. The V gene's germline CDR1 is SGHTA and CDR2 FQGNSA. CDR3 length equals 13 residues. The V end was cut by 5 bases, the J end by 1 base, with 8 bases between. The CDR3 DNA is TGTGCCAGCAGCCCTTCCCTTAACTATGGCTACACCTTC. Its translation is CASSPSLNYGYTF.

This rearrangement joins TRBV5-8 to TRBJ2-7; 12 bases align to TRBD2. This CDR3 is built from 15 residues. Per the germline V gene, CDR1 is SGHTS and CDR2 is YDEGEE. After removal of 4 bases from V and 4 bases from J, the junction contained 6 bases not matched to a gene. The CDR3 loop reads CASSPRLAGEYEQYF. The CDR3 DNA reads TGTGCCAGCAGCCCAAGACTAGCGGGGGAATACGAGCAGTACTTC.

The chain is built from TRBV7-9 and TRBJ1-2; TRBD1 matches at 9 bases. This CDR3 has 14 residues. Germline V lookup: CDR1 SEHNR, CDR2 FQNEAQ (reference sequence). V lost 1 base and J lost 4; bases outside the gene matches: 1. Here the CDR3 reads CASSLGDRVYGYTF. The CDR3 DNA reads TGTGCCAGCAGCTTAGGGGACAGGGTCTATGGCTACACCTTC.

The rearrangement uses TRBV18 and TRBJ1-2; TRBD1 might be the D (5 bases). Trimming shortened V by 6 bases and J by 5 bases, and 16 bases separated the two germline ends. The CDR3 contains 14 residues. CDR1 and CDR2 from the germline V gene are KGHSH and LQKENI. The CDR3 region is CASSNGQGVYGYTF. The CDR3 bases are TGTGCCAGCTCCAACGGGCAGGGTGTTTATGGCTACACCTTC.

This chain links TRBV20-1 with TRBJ1-1; a possible D gene is TRBD1 (5 bases). Germline V gene data show CDR1 as DFQATT and CDR2 as SNEGSKA (reference sequence). Trimming left V 7 bases short and J 6 bases short, with 9 bases between. The CDR3 loop spans 10 amino acids. CDR3 in amino acids: CSGGGAEAFF. The CDR3 bases are TGCAGTGGGGGGGGAGCTGAAGCTTTCTTT.

The CDR3 sequence: CASRSGTGKNTEAFF. In DNA form, the CDR3 reads TGTGCCAGCAGGAGCGGAACAGGGAAGAACACTGAAGCTTTCTTT. The chain employs TRBV6-5 and TRBJ1-1; a possible D gene is TRBD1 (6 bases). CDR3 length equals 15 residues. Germline V CDR1 and CDR2: MNHEY, SVGAGI. V dropped 6 bases and J dropped 1 base, with 15 bases sitting between them.

V and J are TRBV5-1 and TRBJ2-2; maybe TRBD2 (7 bases). This CDR3 comprises 15 residues. Trimming stripped 4 bases from V and 4 bases from J, with 14 bases between. Germline V gene data show CDR1 as SGHRS and CDR2 as YFSETQ. The CDR3 sequence is CASSPEGGITGELFF. DNA of the CDR3: TGCGCCAGCAGCCCTGAGGGGGGGATCACCGGGGAGCTGTTTTTT.

This clone was recorded only once. V is TRBV6-4 and J is TRBJ1-1; D might be TRBD1 (5 bases). Germline values: CDR1 MRHNA, CDR2 SNTAGT. The CDR3 runs 14 residues. V lost 0 bases and J lost 6, with 11 bases in between. CDR3 residues: CASSDSHKGAEAFF. CDR3 DNA sequence: TGTGCCAGCAGTGACTCGCATAAAGGGGCTGAAGCTTTCTTT.

The chain is built from TRBV2 and TRBJ2-6, with D maybe TRBD1 (6 bases). In germline, CDR1 is SNHLY, CDR2 FYNNEI. Trimming shortened V by 2 bases and J by 0 bases, and 14 bases separated the two germline ends. This CDR3 comprises 18 residues. The CDR3 reads CASSEWGPSSSGANVLTF. Written as DNA, the CDR3 is TGTGCCAGCAGTGAATGGGGGCCCTCTAGCTCTGGGGCCAACGTCCTGACTTTC.

The chain is built from TRBV4-2 and TRBJ1-1, with D possibly matching TRBD1 (6 bases). V was clipped by 0 bases and J by 1 base, with 12 bases between them. This CDR3 has 16 residues. Germline CDR1 is LGHNA and CDR2 is YNFKEQ. The chain's CDR3 is CASSQEAPDRNTEAFF. CDR3 DNA sequence: TGTGCCAGCAGCCAAGAGGCCCCGGACAGGAACACTGAAGCTTTCTTT.

This clone was found once. CDR3 sequence (DNA): TGTGCCAGCAGCCTACAGGGGGCACTAGTAGATGGCTACACCTTC. The encoded protein is CASSLQGALVDGYTF. The chain couples TRBV7-2 to TRBJ1-2; 9 nucleotides agree with TRBD1. The length of the CDR3 is 15 residues. Germline assignment: CDR1 SGHTA and CDR2 FQGNSA. With V trimmed by 5 bases and J by 6 bases, 10 bases remained unmatched.

With respect to this clone: Other DNA sequences in the sample encode the same CDR3. This rearrangement joins TRBV4-3 to TRBJ2-2, with 8 nucleotides matching TRBD2. CDR1 and CDR2 (germline): LGHNA, YSLEER. Trimming at V came to 6 bases and at J to 5 bases, leaving 20 bases not matched to a gene. The CDR3 contains 19 residues. CDR3 amino acids: CASRQTNGEAGGRTGELFF. In DNA form, the CDR3 reads TGCGCCAGCAGACAAACTAACGGGGAGGCGGGGGGTCGAACCGGGGAGCTGTTTTTT.

V gene TRBV7-9 combines with J gene TRBJ2-1, with 12 bases matching TRBD2. Germline assignment: CDR1 SEHNR and CDR2 FQNEAQ (reference sequence). The J segment lost 9 bases and the V segment lost 5 bases, leaving 11 bases of the junction unmatched. CDR3 size: 16 residues. The DNA for the CDR3 is TGTGCCAGCAGCCTCTGGACTAGCGGGGCTAGGGGTGAGCAGTTCTTC. This gives the protein CASSLWTSGARGEQFF.

The J gene is TRBJ1-4, the V gene TRBV5-1; 7 bases match TRBD1. Germline CDR1 is SGHRS and CDR2 is YFSETQ. This CDR3 spans 16 amino acids. With 4 bases clipped from V and 0 bases from J, the junction kept 6 bases outside the gene matches. CDR3 nucleotides: TGCGCCAGCAGCAAGGGGACAGCCCCAACTAATGAAAAACTGTTTTTT. It encodes CASSKGTAPTNEKLFF.

The DNA of the CDR3 is TGTGCCAGCAGCTTAGTGTCCGCGGGGGGTGGGACCCAGTACTTC. It is translated as CASSLVSAGGGTQYF. The rearrangement joins TRBV7-2 to TRBJ2-5; 8 bases fit TRBD2. This CDR3 has 15 amino acids. Germline assignment: CDR1 SGHTA and CDR2 FQGNSA. V shed 1 base, J shed 7 bases, and the junction held 8 bases outside the gene matches.

This clone was recorded only once. The gene calls are TRBV6-6 and TRBJ1-6; D is uncertain. Trimming pared 10 bases from V and 9 bases from J, leaving 16 bases between. CDR3 length: 13 amino acids. Germline CDR1 reads MNHNY; CDR2 reads SVGAGI (reference sequence). CDR3: CATSGFDSSPLHF. The CDR3 nucleotides read TGTGCCACCAGCGGGTTTGATTCTTCACCCCTCCACTTT.

This chain links TRBV6-2 or TRBV6-3 with TRBJ1-5, with unresolved D. V lost 2 bases and J 12 bases, leaving 8 bases between the germline ends. There are 11 residues in the CDR3. Per germline, CDR1 MNHEY and CDR2 SVGEGT. The CDR3 bases are TGTGCCAGCAGTTACGGGCCGGTCCAGCATTTT. Translation gives CASSYGPVQHF.

The V and J genes are TRBV3-1 (or the pseudogene TRBV3-2) and TRBJ2-7, with 7 bases that match TRBD1. J was trimmed by 0 bases and V by 5 bases; bases with no gene match: 7. Per germline, CDR1 LGHDT and CDR2 YNNKEL (reference sequence). The CDR3 covers 15 residues. CDR3 amino acids: CASSYGQAGSYEQYF. The CDR3, as DNA: TGTGCCAGCAGCTACGGACAGGCCGGCTCCTACGAGCAGTACTTC.

The chain joins TRBV27 to TRBJ2-7, with TRBD2 identical over 7 bases. Losses at the gene ends were 5 bases for V and 9 bases for J; bases not matched to a gene: 19. CDR1 is MNHEY, CDR2 SMNVEV, per germline (reference sequence). The CDR3 sequence is 16 residues long. The CDR3 here is CASSPWGGEVVLAQYF. The CDR3 DNA follows: TGTGCCAGCAGTCCGTGGGGAGGGGAGGTCGTCTTGGCGCAGTACTTC.